Each of the 15 T cell receptor beta chains below was sequenced from the same sample in a study of blood T cell repertoires in COVID-19. The table came from immunoSEQ multiplex PCR; TCRdb's copy has only in-frame clones and leaves some out. The table has approximately 220,000 clones, approximately 83% seen once. The sample comprised peripheral blood. These receptors all stem from a woman between 35 and 50 years old with active or convalescent COVID-19.

This chain connects TRBV6-5 to TRBJ2-1; the match to TRBD2 covers 11 bases. CDR3 length equals 14 residues. Germline V gene lookup returns CDR1 MNHEY and CDR2 SVGAGI. Unmatched junction bases numbered 3, after V lost 2 bases and J lost 9 bases. The CDR3 sequence: CASSYRGTSGEQFF. CDR3 coding DNA: TGTGCCAGCAGTTACCGCGGGACTAGCGGTGAGCAGTTCTTC.

Concerning this clone: The sample holds other DNA sequences that translate to the same CDR3. The gene calls are TRBV19 and TRBJ1-5; weak D call: TRBD1 (5 bases). The V and J ends lost 2 bases and 4 bases respectively, with 9 bases between them. The CDR3 runs 14 residues. Germline assignment: CDR1 LNHDA and CDR2 SQIVND (reference sequence). CDR3 amino acids: CASSIRRGNQPQHF. The CDR3 bases are TGTGCCAGTAGTATAAGGAGGGGAAATCAGCCCCAGCATTTT.

This clone was observed once. The rearrangement joins TRBV11-3 to TRBJ2-7; 11 bases are a match to TRBD1. The germline V gene has CDR1 SGHNT and CDR2 YENEEA. The V segment lost 5 bases and the J segment 2 bases; nucleotides outside the gene matches: 5. The CDR3 covers 15 residues. The CDR3 is CASSPGQGDTYEQYF. DNA of the CDR3: TGTGCCAGCAGCCCGGGACAGGGGGACACCTACGAGCAGTACTTC.

The chain carries TRBV11-2 and TRBJ1-4, with D maybe TRBD1 (6 bases). V lost 1 base and J lost 7, with 10 bases in between. This CDR3 is built from 14 residues. Per the germline V gene, CDR1 is SGHAT and CDR2 is FQNNGV. The CDR3 spells CASSLGQGSEKLFF. CDR3 bases: TGTGCCAGCAGCTTAGGGCAGGGGAGTGAAAAACTGTTTTTT.

For the CDR3, the DNA is TGTGCCACCAGTGATTTGCAGGGCGGGGCCAGCACAGATACGCAGTATTTT. Residues: CATSDLQGGASTDTQYF. The rearrangement joins TRBV24-1 to TRBJ2-3, with TRBD2 as a possible D gene (6 bases). The CDR3 has 17 residues. Germline V gene sequence: CDR1 KGHDR, CDR2 SFDVKD. V dropped 0 bases and J dropped 0 bases, with 12 bases sitting between them.

CDR3 protein: CSARYRDGYTF. The CDR3 DNA reads as TGCAGTGCTAGATACAGGGATGGCTACACCTTC. The chain joins TRBV20-1 to TRBJ1-2; perhaps TRBD1 as D (6 bases). This CDR3 spans 11 amino acids. Trimming took off 2 bases at V and 6 bases at J, with 7 bases between the two ends. Germline values: CDR1 DFQATT, CDR2 SNEGSKA (reference sequence).

V gene TRBV11-2 combines with J gene TRBJ2-4, with 8 bases aligning to TRBD1. The CDR3 runs to 16 residues. Unmatched junction bases numbered 2, after V lost 1 base and J lost 0 bases. Germline assignment: CDR1 SGHAT and CDR2 FQNNGV. Here the CDR3 reads CASSLGQGTAKNIQYF. In DNA, the CDR3 is TGTGCCAGCAGCTTAGGACAGGGGACAGCCAAAAACATTCAGTACTTC.

This chain connects TRBV4-3 to TRBJ1-1; no clear D. Germline lookup yields CDR1 LGHNA and CDR2 YSLEER. Deletions cut 1 base from V and 0 bases from J, with 6 bases between. The CDR3 loop spans 14 amino acids. This CDR3 reads CASSQANMNTEAFF. CDR3 in DNA: TGCGCCAGCAGCCAAGCGAACATGAACACTGAAGCTTTCTTT.

This chain joins TRBV28 and TRBJ1-1; D remains ambiguous. The V gene's germline CDR1 is MDHEN and CDR2 SYDVKM. This CDR3 region has 14 residues. V lost 7 bases and J lost 3, with 15 bases in between. The CDR3 protein is CASTPLLMDTEAFF. CDR3 in DNA: TGTGCCAGCACCCCCCTCCTAATGGACACTGAAGCTTTCTTT.

This clone came up once. This same CDR3 is encoded by further DNA sequences in the sample. V usage is TRBV6-1 and J usage is TRBJ2-7, with TRBD2 as a possible D gene (6 bases). This CDR3 is built from 12 residues. Germline V gives CDR1 MNHNS, CDR2 SASEGT. Trimming took off 0 bases at V and 6 bases at J, with 6 bases between the two ends. The chain's CDR3 is CASSEAGGEQYF. The CDR3 DNA reads TGTGCCAGCAGTGAAGCCGGGGGCGAGCAGTACTTC.

This clone was recorded once. The rearrangement uses TRBV5-1 and TRBJ2-3; D possibly corresponds to TRBD2 (5 bases). In germline, CDR1 is SGHRS, CDR2 YFSETQ. The CDR3 is 14 residues long. With 2 bases removed from V and 4 bases from J, the gap between germline ends came to 11 bases. As DNA, the CDR3 is TGCGCCAGCAGCTTACGTGGGAGTGCAGATACGCAGTATTTT. Its protein is CASSLRGSADTQYF. Filled out from reference TRBV5-1 and TRBJ2-3, the complete variable domain reads KAGVTQTPRYLIKTRGQQVTLSCSPISGHRSVSWYQQTPGQGLQFLFEYFSETQRNKGNFPGRFSGRQFSNSRSEMNVSTLELGDSALYLCASSLRGSADTQYFGPGTRLTVL.

The rearrangement uses TRBV6-4 and TRBJ2-1; D unclear. Per the germline V gene, CDR1 is MRHNA and CDR2 is SNTAGT. The CDR3 loop spans 13 amino acids. V shed 5 bases and J shed 9 bases, with 14 bases lying between them. CDR3 protein: CASSPAHPGEQFF. CDR3 bases: TGTGCCAGCAGTCCCGCCCACCCGGGTGAGCAGTTCTTC.

The chain couples TRBV4-3 to TRBJ1-1; D perhaps matches TRBD1 (5 bases). Germline V gene data show CDR1 as LGHNA and CDR2 as YSLEER. V lost 1 base to trimming and J lost 3 bases, with 18 bases between them. The CDR3 runs 17 residues. CDR3 loop: CASSQGSRFREHTEAFF. CDR3 bases: TGCGCCAGCAGCCAAGGATCGCGTTTCAGGGAACACACTGAAGCTTTCTTT.

This chain joins TRBV5-6 and TRBJ1-1, with D possibly matching TRBD1 (6 bases). CDR3 length: 13 residues. Germline assignment: CDR1 SGHDT and CDR2 YYEEEE. V lost 5 bases and J lost 2, with 10 bases in between. The CDR3: CASRAGVNTEAFF. DNA of the CDR3: TGTGCCAGCAGGGCAGGGGTAAACACTGAAGCTTTCTTT.

The rearrangement joins TRBV6-5 to TRBJ2-7; D might be TRBD2 (5 bases). Germline-derived CDR1 and CDR2 are MNHEY and SVGAGI. The V end was cut by 3 bases, the J end by 0 bases, with 12 bases between. This CDR3 contains 15 residues. The CDR3 nucleotides are TGTGCCAGCAGTTATCGGCTAGCTCTCTCCTACGAGCAGTACTTC. Translating gives CASSYRLALSYEQYF.